This TCR beta chain is drawn from a study of T cell responses to AZD1222 COVID-19 vaccine. Notes on the study in general: Spike-specific TCR repertoires showed rising breadth and depth after two AZD1222 doses. It was only 6 or 7 AZD1222 recipients who were seropositive at baseline. Females outnumbered males among donors, who were mostly white British; clonal diversity was possibly underestimated. Dominant CD4 TCR responses targeted spike regions 160-218 and 743-854.

Generated by immunoSEQ multiplex PCR, the TCRdb table keeps only in-frame clones and is missing some. Here the sample spans 150,000 or so clones, 80% to 95% being singletons. A note on this clone: Its antigen is undetermined.

V was clipped by 6 bases and J by 9 bases, with 14 bases between them. The CDR3 spans 12 residues. Germline CDR1 and CDR2: MNHEY and SMNVEV (reference sequence). The V call is TRBV27, the J call TRBJ1-1; tentative D call: TRBD1 (6 bases). The receptor comes from an adult in good health. The specimen comprised peripheral blood, sampled on day 0 of MenACWY control vaccination. The CDR3 reads CASSRPGAQAFF. CDR3 bases: TGTGCCAGCAGCCGTCCAGGGGCGCAAGCTTTCTTT.